The 20 T cell receptor beta chains listed next were all sequenced from one sample in a study of molecular identifiers for immune sequencing clone quantification. One entry per CDR3 protein, called by TCRdb with MiXCR from the PCR reads. The sample carries 250,000 to 350,000 distinct CDR3 sequences, 20% to 25% recorded once. The specimen sequenced was naive CD8+ T cells from blood, with Jurkat cell RNA spiked in. Subset noted: FACS-sorted CD8+CD4-CCR7+CD45RA+ naive T cells. The receptors were gathered from a human donor in good health. Some libraries in this study had Jurkat cell RNA spiked in.

Remarks on this clonotype: A much larger clone lies a single base off, so this may be a read error. The chain combines TRBV7-6 with TRBJ2-3; D is possibly TRBD2 (6 bases). Germline V CDR1 and CDR2: SGHVS, FNYEAQ. This CDR3 comprises 17 residues. Trimming shortened V by 1 base and J by 6 bases, and 20 bases separated the two germline ends. The CDR3 DNA reads as TGTGCCAGCAGCTTAGATTCGGGAGAGGTGATGAAGGATACGCAGTATTTT. The encoded protein is CASSLDSGEVMKDTQYF. Based on the CDR3 plus reference TRBV7-6 and TRBJ2-3, the full variable domain is GAGVSQSPRYKVTKRGQDVALRCDPISGHVSLYWYRQALGQGPEFLTYFNYEAQQDKSGLPNDRFSAERPEGSISTLTIQRTEQRDSAMYRCASSLDSGEVMKDTQYFGPGTRLTVL.

The chain recombines TRBV6-6 with TRBJ2-3; 9 bases are shared with TRBD2. This CDR3 is 16 amino acids long. J was trimmed by 5 bases and V by 0 bases; bases with no gene match: 6. Germline CDR1 is MNHNY and CDR2 is SVGAGI (reference sequence). CDR3 DNA sequence: TGTGCCAGCAGTTACTCGGGCGGGAGGGGGGGAGATACGCAGTATTTT. Its translation is CASSYSGGRGGDTQYF.

This clonotype was seen only a few times. The chain links TRBV4-3 to TRBJ2-7; a weak D match, TRBD1 (5 bases). Germline V lookup: CDR1 LGHNA, CDR2 YSLEER. CDR3 length equals 15 residues. Trimming took off 0 bases at V and 1 base at J, with 10 bases between the two ends. CDR3: CASSQDWAGSYEQYF. In DNA, the CDR3 is TGCGCCAGCAGCCAAGATTGGGCAGGGTCCTACGAGCAGTACTTC.

J is TRBJ2-5 and V is TRBV25-1; D perhaps matches TRBD2 (5 bases). The ends were cut back, 7 bases at V and 5 bases at J, with 8 bases in the middle. CDR3 length: 11 amino acids. Germline V gene sequence: CDR1 MGHDK, CDR2 SYGVNS. The CDR3 is CASKQRETQYF. Here the CDR3 DNA reads TGTGCCAGCAAACAGCGGGAGACCCAGTACTTC.

This clonotype was detected ten times or more. The V call is TRBV5-4, the J call TRBJ2-3; 11 bases align to TRBD1. CDR1 is SGHNT, CDR2 YYREEE, per germline (reference sequence). V was clipped by 2 bases and J by 9 bases; unmatched bases: 5. This CDR3 contains 14 residues. DNA of the CDR3: TGTGCCAGCAGCTTCGGACAGGGGGCCTTGACGCAGTATTTT. Translating it yields CASSFGQGALTQYF.

V is TRBV6-2 or TRBV6-3 and J is TRBJ1-5; no clear D. The CDR3 is 17 amino acids. Trimming removed 7 bases at V and 0 bases at J, with 19 bases between. Germline CDR1 is MNHEY and CDR2 is SVGEGT. The CDR3 region is CASTPGSLSLSNQPQHF. Written as DNA, the CDR3 is TGTGCCAGCACCCCGGGCAGTTTAAGCCTTAGCAATCAGCCCCAGCATTTT.

A few counts support this clonotype. This chain connects TRBV11-2 to TRBJ2-3; 7 nucleotides match TRBD1. CDR3 size: 17 residues. CDR1 and CDR2 (germline): SGHAT, FQNNGV. The V segment lost 1 base and the J segment 6 bases; nucleotides outside the gene matches: 13. Here the CDR3 reads CASSLGLRQGRWDTQYF. CDR3 nucleotides: TGTGCCAGCAGCTTAGGCCTAAGACAGGGACGTTGGGATACGCAGTATTTT.

This clonotype came up many times. The chain carries TRBV24-1 and TRBJ2-3; the match to TRBD2 covers 7 bases. The V gene end was trimmed by 3 bases and the J gene end by 2 bases; junction bases not matched to a gene: 7. CDR3 length: 16 residues. CDR1 is KGHDR, CDR2 SFDVKD, per germline. The CDR3 loop reads CATSDHERGSTDTQYF. The CDR3 DNA sequence: TGTGCCACCAGTGATCATGAGCGGGGATCCACAGATACGCAGTATTTT.

In its sample, this clonotype was seen many times. The J gene is TRBJ2-7, the V gene TRBV20-1; 7 positions agree with TRBD1. The ends lost 6 bases at V and 1 base at J; junction bases unmatched: 12. The CDR3 spans 15 residues. Per the germline V gene, CDR1 is DFQATT and CDR2 is SNEGSKA (reference sequence). The CDR3 DNA reads TGCAGTGCCATTACCTTGGGGGACAGTTCCTACGAGCAGTACTTC. Amino acid sequence: CSAITLGDSSYEQYF.

Many counts were recorded for this clonotype. This rearrangement joins TRBV29-1 to TRBJ1-3, with D possibly being TRBD1 (5 bases). The length of the CDR3 is 15 residues. CDR1 and CDR2 from the germline V gene are SQVTM and ANQGSEA. V gave up 0 bases and J gave up 0 bases, with 9 bases separating them. CDR3 loop: CSVEDRGTSGNTIYF. The CDR3 coding sequence is TGCAGCGTTGAAGATCGAGGGACCTCTGGAAACACCATATATTTT.

There are many counts of this clonotype. Here the CDR3 reads CASSLGATYNEQFF. DNA for the CDR3: TGTGCCAGCAGCCTGGGGGCCACCTACAATGAGCAGTTCTTC. The genes are TRBV5-8 and TRBJ2-1; a possible D gene is TRBD1 (6 bases). CDR1 SGHTS and CDR2 YDEGEE come from the germline V gene. There are 14 residues in the CDR3. Trimming left V 4 bases short and J 2 bases short, with 10 bases between.

On this clonotype: A clone one base away is much larger, so this may be a read error. DNA of the CDR3: TGTGCCAGCAGTTTTCAAGCGGGTCACACCCCAGATACGCAGTATTTT. Translated, it gives CASSFQAGHTPDTQYF. V gene TRBV12-3 or TRBV12-4 combines with J gene TRBJ2-3, with D possibly TRBD2 on 6 matching bases. The V and J ends lost 3 bases and 4 bases respectively, with 17 bases between them. The CDR3 runs to 16 residues.

In its sample, this clonotype was seen many times. The chain couples TRBV29-1 to TRBJ1-2; no reliable D call. The V and J ends lost 0 bases and 4 bases respectively, with 9 bases between them. Per germline, CDR1 SQVTM and CDR2 ANQGSEA. CDR3 size: 13 residues. CDR3 in amino acids: CSVEDGSLYGYTF. CDR3 in DNA: TGCAGCGTTGAAGACGGAAGCCTCTATGGCTACACCTTC.

This clonotype has a count of ten or more. The chain has TRBV7-6 and TRBJ2-3; TRBD2 agrees at 8 bases. The germline gives CDR1 SGHVS, CDR2 FNYEAQ. The J segment lost 5 bases and the V segment lost 4 bases, leaving 14 bases of the junction unmatched. CDR3 length: 17 residues. The CDR3 sequence: CASSSDIRGGRVDTQYF. The CDR3 DNA reads as TGTGCCAGCAGCTCCGATATCCGGGGGGGCCGGGTAGATACGCAGTATTTT.

This clonotype was picked up many times. This chain connects TRBV7-9 to TRBJ2-7; D is tentatively TRBD1 or TRBD2 (5 bases each). The CDR3 has 14 residues. The V end was cut by 3 bases, the J end by 0 bases, with 9 bases between. Germline V gene sequence: CDR1 SEHNR, CDR2 FQNEAQ (reference sequence). CDR3 coding DNA: TGTGCCAGCAGCTTGGAGGACAACTCCTACGAGCAGTACTTC. This translates into CASSLEDNSYEQYF.

As for this clonotype: A much bigger clone sits one base away, suggesting this may be a read error. This chain joins TRBV5-6 and TRBJ2-1; TRBD1 is a possible D gene (5 bases). The CDR3 is made up of 13 amino acids. Deletions cut 2 bases from V and 5 bases from J, with 8 bases between. Per germline, CDR1 SGHDT and CDR2 YYEEEE. The CDR3 coding sequence is TGTGCCAGCAGCTTCACAGGAGACAATGAGCAGTTCTTC. Its translation is CASSFTGDNEQFF.

CDR3 bases: TGCAGTGCTAGAGATCTGGGCAACTACGAGCAGTACTTC. It codes for CSARDLGNYEQYF. The V call is TRBV20-1, the J call TRBJ2-7; no definite D call. V gave up 0 bases and J gave up 3 bases, with 9 bases separating them. Germline CDR1 reads DFQATT; CDR2 reads SNEGSKA (reference sequence). The CDR3 is 13 residues long.

This clonotype was seen many times. V is TRBV7-2 and J is TRBJ1-5; D not resolved. This CDR3 is built from 18 residues. In germline, CDR1 is SGHTA, CDR2 FQGNSA. V lost 3 bases, J lost 0 bases, and 18 bases lay in between. CDR3 amino acids: CASSLAENSVYSNQPQHF. The CDR3 nucleotides are TGTGCCAGCAGCTTGGCGGAAAACAGCGTGTATAGCAATCAGCCCCAGCATTTT.

The chain recombines TRBV4-2 with TRBJ2-6; D not resolved. Trimming left V 2 bases short and J 0 bases short, with 5 bases between. The germline V gene has CDR1 LGHNA and CDR2 YNFKEQ. This CDR3 spans 15 amino acids. In nucleotides, the CDR3 is TGTGCCAGCAGCCAATCCGTCTCTGGGGCCAACGTCCTGACTTTC. It encodes CASSQSVSGANVLTF.

This clonotype was observed a handful of times. Lacking the conserved final phenylalanine or tryptophan, this CDR3 likely reflects a read error. The chain is built from TRBV6-5 and TRBJ1-1; the D gene is possibly TRBD1 (5 bases). Trimming stripped 2 bases from V and 7 bases from J, with 11 bases between. CDR3 size: 13 residues. Germline CDR1 MNHEY, CDR2 SVGAGI. The CDR3 region has the DNA TGTGCCAGCAGTTACAGGGGTTTGAGTGAAGCTTTCTCT. Translating gives CASSYRGLSEAFS.